These T cell receptor beta chains were read from a single sample in a study of cytomegalovirus exposure and HLA in healthy donors. Sequencing was performed with immunoSEQ multiplex PCR; in TCRdb, only in-frame clones are kept and a portion is missing. The sample includes approximately 130,000 clones, approximately 85% of them seen just once. Specimen: PBMCs. The receptors come from a woman aged 25-40 years in good health and CMV-seropositive. The conserved cysteine and the conserved F or W are not part of the CDR3 here. The D gene is left open where the match is weak.

>TRBV15|NA|TRBJ2-1
ATSTSSRQGLSSYNEQF
>TRBV5-4|NA|TRBJ2-7
ASSSGVSYEQY
>TRBV7-6|TRBD2|TRBJ2-5
ASTSGLAGIQETQY
>TRBV19|TRBD1|TRBJ1-1
ASSSSPQGATEAF
>TRBV6-5|NA|TRBJ1-3
ASSARGYGNTIY
>TRBV7-3|NA|TRBJ1-1
ASSLLGGNTEAF
>TRBV10-2|TRBD2|TRBJ2-1
ASSEEGTSGNEQF
>TRBV7-9|NA|TRBJ2-1
ASSLAFPDEQF
>TRBV18|NA|TRBJ2-7
ASSPIPGSNEQY
>TRBV19|NA|TRBJ1-1
ASQLGRLNTEAF
>TRBV7-2|NA|TRBJ1-3
ASSLFMTGSGNTIY
>TRBV30|NA|TRBJ1-5
AWSPDSSNQPQH
>TRBV6-5|NA|TRBJ2-3
ASTTGHNTDTQY
>TRBV5-1|TRBD1|TRBJ2-2
ATLGQAGELF
>TRBV6-6|TRBD1|TRBJ1-4
ASSLWDRGREKLF
>TRBV4-2|TRBD1|TRBJ2-7
ASSPWRSDRGNEQY
>TRBV5-1|TRBD1|TRBJ1-1
ASSLAGTGGAGTEAF
>TRBV9|NA|TRBJ2-1
ASSVGTFSYNEQF
>TRBV27|TRBD2|TRBJ2-7
ASSLKERECAYEQY
>TRBV19|NA|TRBJ1-5
ASSIAAGGGQPQH
>TRBV27|TRBD2|TRBJ2-1
ASSFPHPTGTSRYNEQF
>TRBV6-4|TRBD2|TRBJ2-2
ASSPGLAGDGELF
>TRBV29-1|NA|TRBJ2-2
SVRRGLGGDAGELF